The 12 T cell receptor beta chains below all came from one sample that was sequenced in a study of circulating tumor DNA in untreated peripheral T-cell lymphoma. This table comes from immunoSEQ multiplex PCR, and its TCRdb copy is limited to in-frame clones, with some not included. The sample has about 350 clones, approximately 80% seen once. The sample was cell-free DNA from blood serum. The receptors stem from a human donor with peripheral T-cell lymphoma.

This chain connects TRBV29-1 to TRBJ2-5, with unresolved D. CDR3 length equals 14 residues. Trimming left V 2 bases short and J 4 bases short, with 14 bases between. Germline V gene sequence: CDR1 SQVTM, CDR2 ANQGSEA. The CDR3 coding sequence is TGCAGCGTTGAACCGGTAGGGCCGGGAGAGACCCAGTACTTC. Amino acid sequence: CSVEPVGPGETQYF.

The J gene is TRBJ2-7, the V gene TRBV27; the match to TRBD2 covers 10 bases. Germline V gives CDR1 MNHEY, CDR2 SMNVEV (reference sequence). Losses at the gene ends were 8 bases for V and 5 bases for J; bases not matched to a gene: 12. The CDR3 loop spans 15 amino acids. The CDR3 region is CASLGLSSGGHEQYF. The CDR3 nucleotides read TGTGCCAGCCTGGGTTTGTCTAGCGGGGGTCACGAGCAGTACTTC.

Here the CDR3 reads CASSSGLAAPSSYNEQFF. The DNA of the CDR3 is TGTGCCAGCAGCTCTGGACTAGCGGCCCCAAGCTCCTACAATGAGCAGTTCTTC. The chain recombines TRBV5-4 with TRBJ2-1; 10 bases are a match to TRBD2. The germline gives CDR1 SGHNT, CDR2 YYREEE (reference sequence). V dropped 3 bases and J dropped 0; count of bases not matched to a gene: 9. This CDR3 has 18 residues. Variable domain in full (rest from reference TRBV5-4 and TRBJ2-1): ETGVTQSPTHLIKTRGQQVTLRCSSQSGHNTVSWYQQALGQGPQFIFQYYREEENGRGNFPPRFSGLQFPNYSSELNVNALELDDSALYLCASSSGLAAPSSYNEQFFGPGTRLTVL.

J is TRBJ2-3 and V is TRBV20-1; D uncertain. Germline CDR1 and CDR2: DFQATT and SNEGSKA (reference sequence). Between the trimmed V and J ends, which lost 6 bases and 11 bases, there was a span of 12 bases. The CDR3 consists of 10 residues. CDR3: CSAAGVEQYF. DNA for the CDR3: TGCAGTGCGGCCGGCGTGGAGCAGTATTTT.

V and J are TRBV5-8 and TRBJ1-5; unclear D gene. The germline V gene has CDR1 SGHTS and CDR2 YDEGEE. Trimming took off 1 base at V and 7 bases at J, with 9 bases between the two ends. This CDR3 region has 13 residues. CDR3 amino acids: CASSLHGSQPQHF. The DNA for the CDR3 is TGTGCCAGCAGCTTGCATGGGTCCCAGCCCCAGCATTTT.

The chain employs TRBV5-4 and TRBJ1-6; the D gene is possibly TRBD1 (5 bases). V was pared by 4 bases and J by 6 bases, with 11 bases between. Per the germline V gene, CDR1 is SGHNT and CDR2 is YYREEE (reference sequence). CDR3 length equals 14 residues. This CDR3 reads CASSPTGPNSPLHF. In nucleotides, the CDR3 is TGTGCCAGCAGCCCTACGGGACCTAATTCACCCCTCCACTTT. Complete variable domain (other parts from reference TRBV5-4 and TRBJ1-6): ETGVTQSPTHLIKTRGQQVTLRCSSQSGHNTVSWYQQALGQGPQFIFQYYREEENGRGNFPPRFSGLQFPNYSSELNVNALELDDSALYLCASSPTGPNSPLHFGNGTRLTVT.

The chain recombines TRBV28 with TRBJ2-3; TRBD2 matches 7 bases. In germline, CDR1 is MDHEN, CDR2 SYDVKM. Unmatched junction bases numbered 4, after V lost 3 bases and J lost 1 base. The CDR3 extends over 15 amino acids. CDR3 nucleotide sequence: TGTGCCAGCAGTTTCCTAGCGGAGGGCACAGATACGCAGTATTTT. Translation: CASSFLAEGTDTQYF.

The V call is TRBV5-4, the J call TRBJ2-1, with D possibly TRBD1 on 6 matching bases. Germline assignment: CDR1 SGHNT and CDR2 YYREEE (reference sequence). V dropped 0 bases and J dropped 0 bases, with 16 bases sitting between them. The CDR3 sequence is 18 residues long. CDR3 sequence reads: CASSLAEVAGVSYNEQFF. The CDR3 bases are TGTGCCAGCAGCTTGGCCGAGGTCGCAGGGGTCTCCTACAATGAGCAGTTCTTC.

This clone is labeled hyperexpanded. The chain combines TRBV5-6 with TRBJ1-6; TRBD1 matches 7 bases. Germline V gene data show CDR1 as SGHDT and CDR2 as YYEEEE. The CDR3 loop spans 15 amino acids. J gave up 3 bases and V 4 bases, and 4 bases lay outside the gene matches. Here the CDR3 reads CASSQGTVYNSPLHF. CDR3 nucleotides: TGTGCCAGCAGCCAAGGGACAGTCTATAATTCACCCCTCCACTTT.

The J gene is TRBJ2-7, the V gene TRBV11-2, with a tentative D call TRBD1 (5 bases). Germline CDR1 is SGHAT and CDR2 is FQNNGV. The length of the CDR3 is 13 residues. V shed 4 bases and J shed 6 bases, with 13 bases lying between them. The CDR3 nucleotides are TGTGCCAGCAGCTCCTCCAGGGTTTTCGAGCAGTACTTC. This gives the protein CASSSSRVFEQYF.

V is TRBV4-2 and J is TRBJ2-6; 9 nucleotides line up with TRBD2. The V gene end was trimmed by 4 bases and the J gene end by 0 bases; junction bases not matched to a gene: 13. The CDR3 has 20 amino acids. In germline, CDR1 is LGHNA, CDR2 YNFKEQ. The CDR3 DNA reads as TGTGCCAGCAGCCCCTCCCTATTAGCGGGAGTCGCCTCTGGGGCCAACGTCCTGACTTTC. Translating it yields CASSPSLLAGVASGANVLTF.

The chain links TRBV9 to TRBJ2-7; 8 nucleotides match TRBD2. The CDR3 has 17 amino acids. Unmatched junction bases numbered 10, after V lost 0 bases and J lost 2 bases. Germline lookup yields CDR1 SGDLS and CDR2 YYNGEE. The CDR3 sequence is CASSVAPRRGGAYEQYV. CDR3 sequence (DNA): TGTGCCAGCAGCGTAGCTCCCCGACGGGGGGGGGCCTACGAGCAGTACGTC.